A selection of T cell receptor beta chains follows, all from one sample in a study of blood T cell repertoires in COVID-19. Measured with immunoSEQ multiplex PCR; TCRdb has only the in-frame clones, and not every one. The table has 120,000 or so clones, approximately 88% seen once; the top ten hold 7.6%. Specimen: peripheral blood. Source of these receptors: a man in his forties or fifties with acute or convalescent COVID-19. CDR3s include the opening cysteine and the closing phenylalanine or tryptophan. The D gene is left open where the match is weak. Not every row has a clone size; where given, it reads once, few, many or a size class.

15	.	TRBV2	TRBJ1-2	.	CASSRRQRTNYGYTF	TGTGCCAGCAGTCGACGACAGAGAACTAACTATGGCTACACCTTC
13	.	TRBV12-3/TRBV12-4	TRBJ1-1	.	CASSFQENTEAFF	TGTGCCAGCAGTTTTCAGGAGAACACTGAAGCTTTCTTT
15	.	TRBV5-1	TRBJ1-3	.	CASSSLHNSGNTIYF	TGCGCCAGCAGCTCCTTACACAACTCTGGAAACACCATATATTTT
15	.	TRBV3-1/TRBV3-2	TRBJ2-7	.	CASSQVGAGKREQYF	TGTGCCAGCAGCCAAGTTGGGGCGGGGAAACGGGAGCAGTACTTC
12	.	TRBV29-1	TRBJ1-5	once	CSVGAQGQPQHF	TGCAGCGTAGGGGCACAGGGTCAGCCCCAGCATTTT
15	TRBD1	TRBV24-1	TRBJ1-2	.	CATSDRQGVNYGYTF	TGTGCCACCAGTGACCGACAGGGCGTTAACTATGGCTACACCTTC
15	TRBD2	TRBV27	TRBJ2-1	.	CASRPGLGSLREQFF	TGTGCCAGCAGACCGGGACTAGGATCTTTAAGGGAGCAGTTCTTC
13	.	TRBV29-1	TRBJ2-7	.	CSVPGHLSYEQYF	TGCAGCGTTCCCGGACACCTCTCCTACGAGCAGTACTTC
15	TRBD1	TRBV7-9	TRBJ2-2	.	CASSWSGGGTGELFF	TGTGCCAGCAGCTGGTCAGGGGGCGGCACCGGGGAGCTGTTTTTT
14	.	TRBV21-1	TRBJ2-7	.	CASRPSGVGYEQYF	TGTGCCAGCAGACCTAGCGGAGTGGGCTACGAGCAGTACTTC
16	TRBD2	TRBV4-2	TRBJ2-2	.	CASSQRTSGGTGELFF	TGTGCCAGCAGCCAGCGAACTAGCGGTGGCACCGGGGAGCTGTTTTTT
18	.	TRBV19	TRBJ2-6	.	CASTSTQGRWAGANVLTF	TGTGCCAGTACCTCGACACAGGGAAGGTGGGCTGGGGCCAACGTCCTGACTTTC
14	TRBD1	TRBV7-2	TRBJ1-5	.	CASSPQGAPQPQHF	TGTGCCAGCAGCCCCCAGGGGGCACCTCAGCCCCAGCATTTT
13	.	TRBV29-1	TRBJ2-1	.	CSVEDDSSPLQFF	TGCAGCGTTGAAGATGACAGCTCACCACTCCAGTTCTTC
13	.	TRBV27	TRBJ1-5	.	CASRRQGSPYPHF	TGTGCCAGCAGAAGGCAGGGAAGCCCCTATCCGCATTTT
15	TRBD2	TRBV27	TRBJ2-3	.	CASSPLAGVTDTQYF	TGTGCCAGCAGTCCACTAGCGGGAGTCACAGATACGCAGTATTTT
14	TRBD1	TRBV6-6	TRBJ2-7	.	CASSYAGQGYEQYF	TGTGCCAGCAGTTACGCGGGACAGGGGTACGAGCAGTACTTC
15	TRBD1	TRBV2	TRBJ1-6	.	CASRSRDSLNSPLHF	TGTGCCAGCAGAAGCCGGGACAGCCTTAATTCACCCCTCCACTTT
13	TRBD2	TRBV7-2	TRBJ2-7	once	CASSLGLSYEQYF	TGTGCCAGCAGCTTGGGACTATCCTACGAGCAGTACTTC
12	.	TRBV6-2/TRBV6-3	TRBJ1-2	.	CASSYPGSGYTF	TGTGCCAGCAGTTACCCGGGGTCAGGCTACACCTTC
15	.	TRBV30	TRBJ1-3	.	CAWSVGTSSGNTIYF	TGTGCCTGGAGTGTCGGAACTAGCTCTGGAAACACCATATATTTT
13	.	TRBV4-1	TRBJ2-3	.	CASSPSLEDTQYF	TGCGCCAGCAGCCCATCGCTAGAAGATACGCAGTATTTT
13	TRBD2	TRBV6-2/TRBV6-3	TRBJ2-7	.	CASSPPRSGGQYF	TGTGCCAGCAGTCCACCCCGTAGCGGGGGGCAGTACTTC
12	TRBD1	TRBV6-6	TRBJ1-2	.	CASGDRGRGYTF	TGTGCCAGCGGTGACAGGGGGCGCGGCTACACCTTC
12	TRBD2	TRBV13	TRBJ2-7	.	CASSFLAGEQYF	TGTGCCAGCAGCTTCCTAGCGGGCGAGCAGTACTTC
13	.	TRBV6-5	TRBJ2-1	.	CASSYVGQDEQFF	TGTGCCAGCAGTTACGTGGGGCAGGATGAGCAGTTCTTC
14	.	TRBV4-1	TRBJ1-1	few	CASSGRTANTEAFF	TGCGCCAGCAGCGGGCGGACAGCAAACACTGAAGCTTTCTTT
15	.	TRBV7-2	TRBJ2-3	.	CASSPSGTRGDTQYF	TGTGCCAGCAGCCCAAGTGGGACTCGGGGAGATACGCAGTATTTT
17	TRBD1	TRBV7-9	TRBJ2-4	.	CASSAYRGRDDKNIQYF	TGTGCCAGCAGCGCGTACAGGGGGCGCGACGACAAAAACATTCAGTACTTC
16	TRBD1	TRBV19	TRBJ2-1	.	CASNQPGGRTYNEQFF	TGTGCCAGTAATCAGCCAGGGGGCAGGACCTACAATGAGCAGTTCTTC
14	TRBD2	TRBV7-2	TRBJ2-7	.	CASGAGSHPYEQYF	TGTGCCAGCGGAGCGGGATCTCACCCCTACGAGCAGTACTTC
14	TRBD1	TRBV11-2	TRBJ1-2	.	CASSPGTVTYGYTF	TGTGCCAGCAGCCCCGGGACAGTCACATATGGCTACACCTTC
13	.	TRBV18	TRBJ2-7	.	CASSRGQPYEQYF	TGTGCCAGCTCCCGAGGACAGCCCTACGAGCAGTACTTC
17	TRBD1	TRBV19	TRBJ2-2	.	CASSPPRLTGGHGELFF	TGTGCCAGTAGCCCCCCTCGGCTGACAGGGGGCCACGGGGAGCTGTTTTTT
15	TRBD2	TRBV19	TRBJ2-4	few	CASSIRAGNKNIQYF	TGTGCCAGTAGTATTAGAGCGGGGAACAAAAACATTCAGTACTTC
16	TRBD1	TRBV7-2	TRBJ2-5	few	CASSRGQGARQETQYF	TGTGCCAGCAGCAGAGGACAGGGGGCCCGCCAAGAGACCCAGTACTTC
17	.	TRBV19	TRBJ1-2	once	CASSTRQRERLYGGYTF	TGTGCCAGTAGTACACGACAGAGAGAGCGCCTCTATGGAGGCTACACCTTC
15	.	TRBV5-1	TRBJ2-5	.	CASSLQGGNQETQYF	TGCGCCAGCAGCCTACAGGGGGGGAACCAAGAGACCCAGTACTTC
15	TRBD2	TRBV10-3	TRBJ2-3	once	CAISPSGRDTDTQYF	TGTGCCATCAGTCCTAGCGGGAGAGACACAGATACGCAGTATTTT
14	.	TRBV6-6	TRBJ1-5	.	CASSYPGAGQPQHF	TGTGCCAGCAGTTACCCAGGGGCCGGTCAGCCCCAGCATTTT